This T cell receptor (beta chain) was found in a study of early T cells in non-severe SARS-CoV-2 infection. Study information: Chains were not paired, and sequencing was done on bulk RNA from unsorted whole blood.

Unique molecular identifiers were affixed to single, distinct cDNA molecules. MiXCR was run by TCRdb on the 5' RACE reads, yielding one entry per CDR3 protein. This sample has more than 90,000 distinct CDR3 sequences, with less than 15% found just once. Germline CDR1 is SGHTA and CDR2 is FQGNSA. The CDR3 length is 16 residues. V lost 5 bases and J 4 bases, leaving 18 bases between the germline ends. This clonotype showed up just a few times. J is TRBJ1-3 and V is TRBV7-2; TRBD1 might be the D (6 bases). The source material was whole blood. The source of this sequence is an adult who was a healthcare worker with PCR-confirmed SARS-CoV-2 infection or an uninfected control (not recorded which). CDR3 residues: CASSPGPRGTGNTIYF. The DNA for the CDR3 is TGTGCCAGCAGCCCAGGGCCCAGGGGCACAGGAAACACCATATATTTT.